The T cell receptor beta chain described here comes from a study of graft-versus-host responses after intestinal transplantation. Notes on this clone: Its antigen is as yet unknown.

Measured with immunoSEQ multiplex PCR; TCRdb has only the in-frame clones, and not every one. The sample shows roughly 110,000 clones, about 91% of them seen only once. This TCR derives from a human donor who was the organ donor for an intestinal transplant. The sample here was unstimulated CD4+ T cells sorted from spleen or lymph node cells, taken before transplant.

The CDR3 sequence is CASSPRQGSYETQYF. Here the CDR3 DNA reads TGTGCCAGCAGCCCTCGACAGGGGTCCTACGAGACCCAGTACTTC. The rearrangement uses TRBV9 and TRBJ2-5; 8 bases are shared with TRBD1. V was pared by 4 bases and J by 5 bases, with 10 bases of the junction left unmatched. CDR1 SGDLS and CDR2 YYNGEE come from the germline V gene. The CDR3 runs 15 residues.